The clone carrying this T cell receptor (beta chain) occurred once. The data belong to a study of control samples from healthy donors and cancer patients. Produced via immunoSEQ multiplex PCR; TCRdb's table is partial and in-frame only. Among 100,000 to 130,000 clones listed, roughly 79% were seen once. The CDR3 extends over 13 amino acids. Deletions cut 3 bases from V and 3 bases from J, with 8 bases between. Germline CDR1 reads MNHNS; CDR2 reads SASEGT. The rearrangement uses TRBV6-1 and TRBJ1-1; tentatively, D is TRBD1 (6 bases). The sequencing input was blood. This TCR was sampled from a young man in good health. The CDR3 spells CASSDGGYTEAFF. The CDR3 bases are TGTGCCAGCAGTGATGGGGGCTACACTGAAGCTTTCTTT.